The source of this T cell receptor beta chain is a study of regulatory T cells in long-lasting Graves disease. Libraries of TCR beta came from iRepertoire HTBI primers plus Arm-PCR of CDR3 regions. TCRdb called the multiplex PCR reads again in MiXCR, with one record for every CDR3 protein. The sample holds 450,000 to 500,000 distinct CDR3 sequences, about a sixth seen once. Details on this clonotype: Its specificity is unknown. A much more abundant neighbour one base away suggests this may be a read error.

Study findings and constraints: Analysis covered peripheral blood alone, not thyroid tissue.

Time point noted: newly diagnosed GD, antithyroid drugs for less than 3 months. Making the TCR library involved RNA that had been extracted from PBMCs. The EDTA tubes were filled with around 8.5 milliliters of drawn peripheral blood. CDR1 and CDR2 from the germline V gene are SEHNR and FQNEAQ (reference sequence). This CDR3 is 13 amino acids long. This same sample was also part of a study on T cells in Graves' hyperthyroidism and ophthalmopathy. That investigation notes: The TCR CDR3 first-round RT-PCR relied on the HTBI primer set.

This chain links TRBV7-9 with TRBJ2-7, with 7 nucleotides matching TRBD1. This TCR was sampled from a man in his forties with Graves disease. The sequencing used peripheral blood mononuclear cells (PBMCs), collected at new diagnosis, from a patient treated with antithyroid drugs. The CDR3 region has the DNA TGTGTCAGCTCGTGGACAGGAGACTACGAGCAGTACTTC. Translating it yields CVSSWTGDYEQYF.